This T cell receptor beta chain was found in a study of identical twins. Study outcomes and limitations: Models predicted less out-of-frame TCR alpha sharing in monozygotic twins than was found. Within cord blood, abundant beta clonotypes carried fewer insertions, but memory repertoires showed no such trend. Analyses based on zero insertions could be partly confounded by invariant MAIT and iNKT cells.

Losses at the gene ends were 6 bases for V and 6 bases for J; bases not matched to a gene: 15. The CDR3 is 17 residues long. CDR1 is MNHEY, CDR2 SMNVEV, per germline (reference sequence). A template switching step contributed a universal primer site, while unique molecular identifiers were present in the cDNA. TCRdb itself ran the 5' RACE reads through MiXCR, one entry per CDR3 protein. The table has more than 400,000 distinct CDR3 sequences, nearly 15% seen once. This clonotype was observed a few times. What it binds is not known. These data also formed part of another study, on yellow fever vaccine responses in identical twins.

The chain couples TRBV27 to TRBJ2-1; 9 bases are a match to TRBD2. This TCR was recovered from a woman younger than 30 in good health. The specimen was CD4+ T cells sorted from blood. The CDR3 nucleotides read TGTGCCAGCAGCTTGGAATACGGGGCTAGCGGGACCAATGAGCAGTTCTTC. This translates into CASSLEYGASGTNEQFF.